This T cell receptor (beta chain) originates from a study of T cell repertoires in cytomegalovirus infection. TCRdb reprocessed the reads with MiXCR, giving one entry per CDR3 protein. The top ten hold around a quarter of the sample, which has under 200,000 distinct CDR3 sequences, approximately 21% seen once. With 0 bases clipped from V and 2 bases from J, the junction kept 3 bases outside the gene matches. The CDR3 is 15 residues long. Germline CDR1 reads SGHRS; CDR2 reads YFSETQ. This clonotype turned up a few times. Antigen specificity is unknown. This rearrangement joins TRBV5-1 to TRBJ2-7; 9 positions match TRBD2. Sequencing used CD8+ T cells from cultured PBMCs, obtained from culture after CMV antigen stimulation. The sequence was obtained from a human donor in good health (CMV status not recorded). Some clones in this sample may be carry-over from other donors' samples. This chain's CDR3 is CASSLGLAVTYEQYF. The CDR3 DNA is TGCGCCAGCAGCTTGGGACTAGCGGTTACCTACGAGCAGTACTTC. Full variable domain (missing parts from reference TRBV5-1 and TRBJ2-7): KAGVTQTPRYLIKTRGQQVTLSCSPISGHRSVSWYQQTPGQGLQFLFEYFSETQRNKGNFPGRFSGRQFSNSRSEMNVSTLELGDSALYLCASSLGLAVTYEQYFGPGTRLTVT.